There are a few counts of the clone carrying this TCR beta chain. No antigen is known for it. The data stem from a study of blood T cells in healthy people across ages. Study conclusions and caveats: Roughly linearly, TCR beta diversity per million T cells fell as age increased. Whereas aged donors had fewer naive CD4+ cells, long-lived donors had more of them and higher diversity.

This CDR3 region has 15 residues. Trimming removed 2 bases from V and 3 bases from J, with 13 bases in between. Germline values: CDR1 SGHTA, CDR2 FQGNSA. Together with a sample-barcoded 5' primer, a J-beta primer mix was included in a second PCR lasting roughly 6 to 12 cycles. TCRdb processed the 5' RACE reads anew with MiXCR; each CDR3 protein has one entry. The sample consists of over a million distinct CDR3 sequences, around 25% of them appearing once. There were healthy Caucasian individuals from Russia, aged roughly 6 to 90, serving as donors. This sample was shared with a second study, whose subject was T cells of mothers and their children. Turning to that study: Across the analysis, no persistent microchimeric T cell clones were detected.

The V call is TRBV7-2, the J call TRBJ1-1; weak D call: TRBD1 (6 bases). The clonotype was recovered from a girl aged 2 to 10 in good health. Material for sequencing was blood. The CDR3 loop is CASSLRLGGDTEAFF. Here the CDR3 DNA reads TGTGCCAGCAGCTTAAGGTTAGGGGGGGACACTGAAGCTTTCTTT.